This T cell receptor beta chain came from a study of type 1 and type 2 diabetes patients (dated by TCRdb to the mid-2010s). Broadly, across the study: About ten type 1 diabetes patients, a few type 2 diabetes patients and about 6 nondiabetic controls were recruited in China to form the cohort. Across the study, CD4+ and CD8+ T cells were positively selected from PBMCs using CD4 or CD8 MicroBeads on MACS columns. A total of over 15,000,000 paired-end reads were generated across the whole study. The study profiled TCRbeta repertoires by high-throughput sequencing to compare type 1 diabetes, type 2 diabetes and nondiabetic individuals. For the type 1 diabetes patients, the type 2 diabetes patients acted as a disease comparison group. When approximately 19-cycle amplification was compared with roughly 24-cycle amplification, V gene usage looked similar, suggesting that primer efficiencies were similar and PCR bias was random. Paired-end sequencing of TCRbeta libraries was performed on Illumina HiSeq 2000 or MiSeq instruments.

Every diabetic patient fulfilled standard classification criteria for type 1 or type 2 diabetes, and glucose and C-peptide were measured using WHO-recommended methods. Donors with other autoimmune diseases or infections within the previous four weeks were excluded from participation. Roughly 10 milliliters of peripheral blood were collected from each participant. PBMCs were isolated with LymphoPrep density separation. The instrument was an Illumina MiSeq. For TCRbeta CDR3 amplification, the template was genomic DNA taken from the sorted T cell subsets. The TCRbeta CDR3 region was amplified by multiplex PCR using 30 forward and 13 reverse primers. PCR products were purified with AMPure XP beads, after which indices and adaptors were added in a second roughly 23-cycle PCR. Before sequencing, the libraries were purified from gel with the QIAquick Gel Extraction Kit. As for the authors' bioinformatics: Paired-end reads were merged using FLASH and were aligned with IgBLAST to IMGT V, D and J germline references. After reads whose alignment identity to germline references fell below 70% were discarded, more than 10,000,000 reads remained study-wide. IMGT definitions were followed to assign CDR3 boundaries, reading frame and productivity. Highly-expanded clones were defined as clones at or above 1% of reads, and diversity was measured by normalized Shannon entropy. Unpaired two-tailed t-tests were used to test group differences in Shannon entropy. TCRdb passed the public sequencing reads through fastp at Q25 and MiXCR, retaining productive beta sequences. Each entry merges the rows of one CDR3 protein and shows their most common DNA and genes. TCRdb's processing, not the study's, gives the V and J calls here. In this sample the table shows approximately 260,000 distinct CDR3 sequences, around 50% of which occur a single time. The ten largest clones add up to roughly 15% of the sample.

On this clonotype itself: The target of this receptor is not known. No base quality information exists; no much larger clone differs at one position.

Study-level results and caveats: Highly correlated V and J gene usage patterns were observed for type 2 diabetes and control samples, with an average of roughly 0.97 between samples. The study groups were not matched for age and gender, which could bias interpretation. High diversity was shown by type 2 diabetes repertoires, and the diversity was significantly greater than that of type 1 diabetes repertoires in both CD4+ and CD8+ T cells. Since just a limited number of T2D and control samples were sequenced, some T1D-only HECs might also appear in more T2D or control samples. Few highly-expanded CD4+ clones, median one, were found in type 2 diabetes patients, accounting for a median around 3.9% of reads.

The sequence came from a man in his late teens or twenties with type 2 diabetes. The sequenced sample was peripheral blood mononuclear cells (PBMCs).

The DNA sequence is given as TGTGCCAGTAGTTGGACAGGGGGTTCCAATGAGCAGTTCTTC. It translates to CASSWTGGSNEQFF. The sequence joins TRBV19 to TRBJ2-1; 10 junctional bases match TRBD1. The germline V gene (reference sequence) yields LNHDA for CDR1 and SQIVND for CDR2. Trimmed from V: 5 bases; trimmed from J: 6 bases; junction bases lacking a gene match: 4. The CDR3 runs 14 residues from the cysteine to the phenylalanine. The DNA shown is the 42-base CDR3, in frame from base 1.